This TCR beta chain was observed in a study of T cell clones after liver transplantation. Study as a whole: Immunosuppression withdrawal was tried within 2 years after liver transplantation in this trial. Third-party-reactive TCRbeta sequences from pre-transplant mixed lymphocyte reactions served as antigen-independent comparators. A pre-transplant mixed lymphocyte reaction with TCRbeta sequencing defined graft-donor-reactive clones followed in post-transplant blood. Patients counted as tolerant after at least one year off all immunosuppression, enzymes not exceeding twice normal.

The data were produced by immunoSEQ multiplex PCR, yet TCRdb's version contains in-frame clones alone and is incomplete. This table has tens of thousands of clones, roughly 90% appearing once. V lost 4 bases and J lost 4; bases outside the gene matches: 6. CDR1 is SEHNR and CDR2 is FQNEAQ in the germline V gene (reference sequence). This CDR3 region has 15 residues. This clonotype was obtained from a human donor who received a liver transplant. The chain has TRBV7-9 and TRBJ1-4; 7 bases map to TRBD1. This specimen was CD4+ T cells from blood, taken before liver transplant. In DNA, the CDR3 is TGTGCCAGCAGCTACACAGGGGTCCTTAATGAAAAACTGTTTTTT. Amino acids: CASSYTGVLNEKLFF.